The present T cell receptor beta chain was sequenced within a study of response to subunit inactivated influenza vaccine. Findings and limits, study-wide: Authors suggested each seasonal flu vaccination may recruit only limited numbers of new T cells.

Concerning this clonotype itself: Its antigen is as yet unknown.

V was shortened by 6 bases and J by 4 bases, with 13 bases between the two germline ends. The CDR3 spans 14 residues. From germline, CDR1 is MNHEY and CDR2 SVGEGT. TCRdb reprocessed the RT-PCR reads with MiXCR, giving one entry per CDR3 protein. The table includes 150,000 to 200,000 distinct CDR3 sequences, over 9.5% detected once. These data were also filed under a second study, of T cells expressing NK-cell markers. From that study: Beta-chain TCR cDNA was generated via 5'RACE template switching with UMIs.

The chain carries TRBV6-2 or TRBV6-3 and TRBJ2-1; D is ambiguous. The sequence derives from a man aged 45-65 years who received an inactivated influenza vaccine. Here the sequenced sample was CD8+ T cells sorted from PBMCs, taken 11 to 12 days after vaccination. The CDR3 DNA follows: TGTGCCAGCAGCACAACGGCAGCATACAATGAGCAGTTCTTC. Residues: CASSTTAAYNEQFF.